This passage covers 22 T cell receptor beta chains from one sample sequenced in a study of blood T cell repertoires in COVID-19. Profiling relied on immunoSEQ multiplex PCR, and the TCRdb table lists in-frame clones only, not all of them. The sample comprises about 59,000 clones, 65% to 85% of which are singletons, and more than 5.5% rests with the top ten. Sequenced input: peripheral blood. Receptors originate from a man aged 60-69 years with acute or convalescent COVID-19.

The chain is built from TRBV7-6 and TRBJ2-2; 11 bases are a match to TRBD2. CDR3 length: 19 residues. Per the germline V gene, CDR1 is SGHVS and CDR2 is FNYEAQ. The J segment lost 3 bases and the V segment lost 4 bases, leaving 13 bases of the junction unmatched. The CDR3 here is CASSSTPVTSGVYTGELFF. The CDR3 DNA is TGTGCCAGCAGCTCCACCCCCGTGACTAGCGGGGTTTACACCGGGGAGCTGTTTTTT.

The chain couples TRBV6-5 to TRBJ1-6; 11 positions match TRBD1. Looked up from germline, CDR1 is MNHEY and CDR2 is SVGAGI. The CDR3 is made up of 15 amino acids. With V trimmed by 5 bases and J by 5 bases, 2 bases remained unmatched. The CDR3 protein is CASSRDRGNNSPLHF. The CDR3 DNA sequence: TGTGCCAGCAGTAGGGACAGGGGGAATAATTCACCCCTCCACTTT.

The chain has TRBV27 and TRBJ1-1; possible D gene TRBD1, 5 bases. This CDR3 is 15 amino acids long. Germline CDR1 reads MNHEY; CDR2 reads SMNVEV (reference sequence). Trimming cost V 6 bases and J 3 bases, with 17 bases left between them. The CDR3 region is CASRAGPLSDTEAFF. The CDR3 coding sequence is TGTGCCAGCAGGGCAGGGCCTCTATCTGACACTGAAGCTTTCTTT.

V is TRBV6-5 and J is TRBJ2-3, with 8 bases identical to TRBD2. Germline V gives CDR1 MNHEY, CDR2 SVGAGI. This CDR3 is 15 amino acids long. V gave up 6 bases and J gave up 6 bases; unmatched junction bases: 11. CDR3 loop: CASRTVAGTLDTQYF. CDR3 coding DNA: TGTGCCAGCAGGACCGTAGCGGGGACCTTGGATACGCAGTATTTT.

The V and J genes are TRBV10-3 and TRBJ2-5, with TRBD2 matching over 9 bases. V shed 2 bases and J 1 base; nucleotides not matched to a gene: 11. The CDR3 has 18 amino acids. Germline V gene sequence: CDR1 ENHRY, CDR2 SYGVKD. The CDR3, as DNA: TGTGCCATCAGTGAGGACACTCCCGCTAGCGGGGCCCAAGAGACCCAGTACTTC. It is translated as CAISEDTPASGAQETQYF.

The chain joins TRBV11-2 to TRBJ2-5, with unresolved D. This CDR3 region has 14 residues. Germline lookup yields CDR1 SGHAT and CDR2 FQNNGV. With 2 bases removed from V and 2 bases from J, the gap between germline ends came to 9 bases. The CDR3 DNA follows: TGTGCCAGCAGCTTAAGACCAGGTCAAGAGACCCAGTACTTC. Encoded protein: CASSLRPGQETQYF.

The V gene is TRBV5-4, the J gene TRBJ2-7; TRBD2 is a possible D gene (6 bases). In germline, CDR1 is SGHNT, CDR2 YYREEE (reference sequence). This CDR3 region has 12 residues. The V and J ends lost 3 bases and 3 bases respectively, with 7 bases between them. The CDR3 protein is CASSYGGYEQYF. The CDR3 DNA is TGTGCCAGCAGCTACGGGGGCTACGAGCAGTACTTC.

The chain employs TRBV7-3 and TRBJ2-7; tentative D call: TRBD1 (6 bases). V was trimmed by 5 bases and J by 2 bases, leaving 13 bases between them. There are 14 residues in the CDR3. CDR1 SGHTA and CDR2 FQGTGA come from the germline V gene. Written as DNA, the CDR3 is TGTGCCAGCAGCACAGGACAGCCTCCCTACGAGCAGTACTTC. It yields the protein CASSTGQPPYEQYF.

This chain connects TRBV7-6 to TRBJ2-2; 8 bases align to TRBD2. Germline V lookup: CDR1 SGHVS, CDR2 FNYEAQ. The CDR3 totals 18 residues. V was clipped by 1 base and J by 1 base; unmatched bases: 8. In DNA, the CDR3 is TGTGCCAGCAGCTTAGTTCCGTTAGCGGGGCTGAACACCGGGGAGCTGTTTTTT. It specifies CASSLVPLAGLNTGELFF.

The rearrangement links TRBV18 to TRBJ2-7, with D perhaps matching TRBD2 (6 bases). The V end lost 3 bases, the J end lost 1 base, and 16 bases lay between the germline ends. The germline V gene encodes CDR1 KGHSH and CDR2 LQKENI. CDR3 size: 16 residues. CDR3 sequence: CASSPPRGLVSYEQYF. CDR3 coding DNA: TGTGCCAGCTCACCTCCAAGGGGACTTGTATCCTACGAGCAGTACTTC.

V is TRBV5-4 and J is TRBJ2-2; the match to TRBD2 covers 11 bases. The germline CDR1 and CDR2 sequences are SGHNT and YYREEE (reference sequence). Germline trimming cut 3 bases from V and 5 bases from J; bases unmatched to any gene: 6. There are 16 residues in the CDR3. The CDR3 DNA reads TGTGCCAGCAGCTCAAGACTAGCGGGGTCTACCGGGGAGCTGTTTTTT. Its translation is CASSSRLAGSTGELFF. The complete variable domain, with remaining parts taken from reference TRBV5-4 and TRBJ2-2, reads ETGVTQSPTHLIKTRGQQVTLRCSSQSGHNTVSWYQQALGQGPQFIFQYYREEENGRGNFPPRFSGLQFPNYSSELNVNALELDDSALYLCASSSRLAGSTGELFFGEGSRLTVL.

V gene TRBV24-1 combines with J gene TRBJ1-1; D call uncertain. From germline, CDR1 is KGHDR and CDR2 SFDVKD. Trimming left V 10 bases short and J 5 bases short, with 22 bases between. This CDR3 region has 15 residues. The CDR3 DNA is TGTGCCACAGCCCCCGGGCTACATGGAGGGACTGAAGCTTTCTTT. Protein product: CATAPGLHGGTEAFF.

V gene TRBV7-2 combines with J gene TRBJ1-4; 9 bases map to TRBD1. Germline V gives CDR1 SGHTA, CDR2 FQGNSA. There are 14 residues in the CDR3. The trim removed 5 bases at V and 8 bases at J, leaving 6 bases unmatched. CDR3 residues: CASSLGGQGEKLFF. CDR3 coding DNA: TGTGCCAGCAGCCTGGGGGGACAGGGCGAAAAACTGTTTTTT.

V usage is TRBV3-1 (or the pseudogene TRBV3-2) and J usage is TRBJ1-3; possible D gene TRBD1, 5 bases. Germline values: CDR1 LGHDT, CDR2 YNNKEL (reference sequence). The CDR3 runs to 15 residues. The V gene lost 3 bases and the J gene lost 0 bases, with 9 bases spanning the gap. In DNA form, the CDR3 reads TGTGCCAGCAGCCAGAGGGGAGGCTCTGGAAACACCATATATTTT. It translates to CASSQRGGSGNTIYF.

The chain couples TRBV19 to TRBJ2-7; D is perhaps TRBD1 (6 bases). V was cut by 5 bases and J by 5 bases, with 16 bases left in between. Germline V gene data show CDR1 as LNHDA and CDR2 as SQIVND (reference sequence). The CDR3 extends over 14 amino acids. For the CDR3, the DNA is TGTGCCAGTAGTCTTGGGACATTCCTCAACGAGCAGTACTTC. This codes for CASSLGTFLNEQYF.

In nucleotides, the CDR3 is TGTGCCAGCAGCTTCACGGCCAGGGCTGGCTACACCTTC. Its protein is CASSFTARAGYTF. The chain uses TRBV6-2 or TRBV6-3 and TRBJ1-2; tentative D call: TRBD1 (5 bases). This CDR3 spans 13 amino acids. From germline, CDR1 is MNHEY and CDR2 SVGEGT. V dropped 6 bases and J dropped 7 bases, with 15 bases sitting between them.

The rearrangement uses TRBV18 and TRBJ2-2, with 11 bases identical to TRBD1. The CDR3 loop spans 15 amino acids. After removal of 5 bases from V and 3 bases from J, the junction contained 2 bases not matched to a gene. Germline-derived CDR1 and CDR2 are KGHSH and LQKENI. CDR3 DNA: TGTGCCAGCTCATGGACAGGGGGCGACACCGGGGAGCTGTTTTTT. It specifies CASSWTGGDTGELFF.

The chain carries TRBV7-2 and TRBJ2-3; 8 bases agree with TRBD1. The CDR3 loop spans 15 amino acids. Germline V gives CDR1 SGHTA, CDR2 FQGNSA. After removal of 8 bases from V and 2 bases from J, the junction contained 9 bases not matched to a gene. This chain's CDR3 is CASFGRQGPTDTQYF. The CDR3, as DNA: TGTGCCAGCTTTGGTCGACAGGGGCCCACAGATACGCAGTATTTT. Drawing the rest from reference TRBV7-2 and TRBJ2-3, the complete variable domain is GAGVSQSPSNKVTEKGKDVELRCDPISGHTALYWYRQSLGQGLEFLIYFQGNSAPDKSGLPSDRFSAERTGGSVSTLTIQRTQQEDSAVYLCASFGRQGPTDTQYFGPGTRLTVL.

J is TRBJ2-7 and V is TRBV6-2 or TRBV6-3; 7 bases are a match to TRBD2. Germline V CDR1 and CDR2: MNHEY, SVGEGT. This CDR3 comprises 14 residues. V was pared by 0 bases and J by 6 bases, with 5 bases of the junction left unmatched. This chain's CDR3 is CASSYSRPGGEQYF. The CDR3 DNA follows: TGTGCCAGCAGTTACTCGAGGCCGGGGGGCGAGCAGTACTTC.

This chain's CDR3 is CASRLRGRNSPLHF. The CDR3 coding sequence is TGTGCCAGCAGGCTCAGGGGGCGGAATTCACCCCTCCACTTT. This rearrangement joins TRBV3-1 (or the pseudogene TRBV3-2) to TRBJ1-6; 8 nucleotides match TRBD1. This CDR3 has 14 amino acids. V was pared by 6 bases and J by 7 bases, with 5 bases of the junction left unmatched. Germline V gene lookup returns CDR1 LGHDT and CDR2 YNNKEL (reference sequence).

Only one count was recorded for this clone. The gene calls are TRBV2 and TRBJ1-5, with unresolved D. The CDR3 has 12 amino acids. The V gene's germline CDR1 is SNHLY and CDR2 FYNNEI. V gave up 5 bases and J gave up 4 bases, with 6 bases separating them. Here the CDR3 reads CASSLRNQPQHF. For the CDR3, the DNA is TGTGCCAGCAGTCTCAGGAATCAGCCCCAGCATTTT.

V usage is TRBV3-1 (or the pseudogene TRBV3-2) and J usage is TRBJ1-5; D unclear. Trimming shortened V by 0 bases and J by 5 bases, and 5 bases separated the two germline ends. This CDR3 is built from 13 residues. The V gene's germline CDR1 is LGHDT and CDR2 YNNKEL (reference sequence). The CDR3 reads CASSQDIHQPQHF. The CDR3 DNA sequence: TGTGCCAGCAGCCAAGATATCCATCAGCCCCAGCATTTT.